This TCR beta chain derives from a study of cytomegalovirus exposure and HLA in healthy donors. V was cut by 1 base and J by 5 bases, with 12 bases left in between. This CDR3 spans 15 amino acids. Per germline, CDR1 LNHDA and CDR2 SQIVND (reference sequence). As to this clone: Its antigen is unidentified.

General study findings and limits: Later analysis suggested links between common viral pathogens and several top significant clusters. A later analysis linked a missense DCLRE1C variant to TCR beta V- and J-gene trimming. One cluster of highly shared sequence variants probably arose as a sequencing artifact.

Primers: 60 Vbeta forward and 13 Jbeta reverse. The table came from immunoSEQ multiplex PCR; TCRdb's copy has only in-frame clones and leaves some out. The repertoire holds fewer than 100,000 clones, with less than 80% as singletons. The TCR comes from a man between 35 and 55 years old in good health and CMV-seronegative. The material sequenced was PBMCs. The chain recombines TRBV19 with TRBJ1-5; D is undetermined. DNA for the CDR3: TGTGCCAGTAGTATAGTCATGATAAGCGATCAGCCCCAGCATTTT. Its translation is CASSIVMISDQPQHF.